This T cell receptor beta chain originates from a study of cytomegalovirus exposure and HLA in healthy donors (dated by TCRdb to 2016 to 2017). Background on the whole study: An earlier analysis of some 600 of the donors reported over 250 Gb of sequence data and around 110 million unique TCR beta sequences obtained from some 170 million T cells. An early release covering roughly 600 HLA-typed donors comprised around 300 gigabases of sequencing data and around 86 million unique TCR sequences. Of the roughly 390 genotyped donors, approximately 82% fell in the genetic ancestry cluster associated with self-reported Caucasian donors. The study aimed to test whether cataloging public T cell receptors could reveal signatures of past pathogen exposure. The study used immunosequencing to profile the T cell repertoires of hundreds of subjects and linked those repertoires to cytomegalovirus serostatus. A separate validation cohort of more than 100 different subjects was used in addition to the approximately 700-subject first cohort. To predict cytomegalovirus infection status, the study brought together high-throughput TCR immunosequencing, statistical association of individual TCRs with disease status, and machine learning. In a later analysis, previously published TCR beta repertoires from 666 donors were re-analyzed and high-resolution HLA genotyping was added so that TCR occurrence patterns could be studied. Rather than drawing on any new phenotypic data, the later analysis identified candidate immune exposures from TCR beta sequences and the way those sequences occurred across donors. In an earlier analysis of a few hundred of the donors, high-throughput TCR beta sequencing was used to judge whether each TCR beta V gene segment behaved as functional or pseudogenic. Donor age, sex, ethnicity and CMV serostatus were compiled together with the repertoire data. A later genetic analysis took genome-wide SNP genotypes for about 65% of the 666 donors and used that subset as a discovery cohort. Every repertoire in the discovery cohort had been generated on one and the same sequencing platform. Class I and class II HLA loci were covered by the typing at four-digit resolution. Typing coverage varied by locus: about 629-640 donors for A, B, C, DRB1 and DQB1; 500 to 550 for DQA1; around 610 for DPA1; approximately 470 for DPB1. Five DR-DQ haplotypes were treated as single units for association and clustering because of strong linkage in the cohort. On average, approximately 250,000 unique TCR beta nucleotide sequences were sequenced per donor among 300 to 500 genotyped donors of the cohort, with about 19% of those sequences being non-productive. Here is what the overall study found, with its caveats: The presence/absence analyses assumed that sequencing depth was roughly uniform across donors, and that assumption may not be true. The 87-base-pair reads could not distinguish some IMGT-functional V segments, including TRBV6-2 and TRBV6-3, so those segments were excluded. According to a later analysis, most CMV-associated TCR beta chains appeared to be HLA-restricted, and the HLA associations seemed to be driven largely by CMV exposure. A cluster of highly shared sequence variants was judged likely to be a technical artifact of the sequencing pipeline. Specific HLA alleles were associated with over 15,000 TCR beta sequences at a false discovery rate of 0.05 in a later analysis. A later genetic analysis associated a missense DCLRE1C variant with V-gene and J-gene trimming of TCR beta chains, and an independent cohort replicated the association. In a later genetic analysis, fewer N-insertions in productive TCRs were reported among donors in an Asian-associated ancestry cluster than the roughly 640-donor mean. A later analysis reported that several top co-occurrence clusters appeared linked to parvovirus B19, influenza, CMV and Epstein-Barr virus. Linkage disequilibrium might explain the correlated functional status among segregating V segments, but an unknown experimental factor could not be excluded. Because some donors lacked HLA typing at each locus, the association tests relied only on the typed subset. In the study, 164 TCR beta chains were listed as associated with cytomegalovirus. CMV serostatus was the only immune exposure information available for the cohort. Strong co-occurrence of HLA alleles, especially DR and DQ, made assigning TCR associations to individual alleles difficult. In both the original and validation cohorts, the classifier was reported to diagnose cytomegalovirus status with high specificity and sensitivity. In a later analysis, HLA-associated TCR beta chains showed more clonal expansion and lower generation probabilities than non-associated chains that were equally common. This cohort had only TCR beta chains sequenced, and the lack of alpha or paired-chain data limited which features could be detected. A further reported finding was that TCR beta sequences accurately predicted the HLA-A and HLA-B alleles for most subjects in the first cohort. According to the authors, the approach could potentially be generalized to other disease states and immunological phenotypes. According to a later analysis, TCR association rates differed among HLA loci, with DRB1 alleles showing the most associated TCRs and HLA-C alleles showing the fewest. Most TCR sequences were seen in very few donors, while some public TCRs were found in many individuals. Broadly in line with IMGT annotations, most TCR beta V segments showed up in productive rearrangements about 87% or about 30% of the time in an earlier analysis of several hundred of the donors. In vitro tests confirmed that a few of the cytomegalovirus-associated TCR beta chains recognize cytomegalovirus antigens. Because counts were too low, seventeen rarely observed V segments, including chromosome 9 orphons, were left out of the earlier analysis of some 640 of the donors.

The cohort consisted of 670 or so healthy bone marrow donors. Cohort members were all nominally healthy when sampled, although unrecorded immune exposures were likely present. The donor tested CMV seronegative, placing the donor among the 350 or so seronegative members of the cohort. A peripheral blood sample was collected from each donor, and TCR beta sequencing was performed on peripheral blood mononuclear cells. The Qiagen DNeasy Blood Extraction Kit was used to extract genomic DNA from the blood cell samples. For CDR1 and CDR2, the germline V gene lists MNHEY and SVGAGI. Taken from cysteine to phenylalanine, the CDR3 has 13 residues. The CDR3 DNA has 39 bases and is translated from base 1. The V and J ends are trimmed by 6 bases and 5 bases, leaving 13 bases between them. With respect to this clone: Its binding antigen is unknown. The record has no base qualities; no much larger clone is one base away.

The library was prepared using the immunoSEQ multiplex PCR assay. A mixture of 60 forward primers for TCR Vbeta segments and 13 reverse primers for TCR Jbeta segments was used in the multiplex PCR. The CDR3 region of rearranged TCR beta genes was amplified from genomic DNA by a multiplex PCR assay. Amplified TCR beta libraries were sequenced as 87-base-pair reads on the Illumina HiSeq System. Turning to the authors' computational methods: In a later analysis, tens of millions of unique TCR beta chains were counted across the roughly 670 repertoires, and approximately 11 million of these chains were shared by at least two donors. Raw reads were error-corrected and collapsed into unique sequences with a nearest-neighbor algorithm that merged closely related sequences to remove PCR and sequencing errors. To assign V, D and J gene segments, CDR3 sequences were aligned to IMGT reference sequences. For a sequence to be retained, a match of at least six nucleotides was required to both a V gene segment and a J gene segment. A rearrangement counted as productive if the CDR3 had no stop codons and remained in frame with V and J, and every other rearrangement counted as non-productive. Following IMGT convention, CDR3 was defined as the stretch from the second conserved V-encoded cysteine to the conserved J-encoded phenylalanine. In an earlier analysis of 587 of the donors, sequences lacking an unambiguous match to a single V gene segment were excluded. An earlier analysis of several hundred of the donors classified V segments as functional when productive rearrangements were above 56.7% and as segregating when the standard deviation between donors was above 5%. To diagnose cytomegalovirus status from the catalog of TCR beta chain sequences, a statistical classification framework was built. V and J gene assignment, in a later analysis, came from comparing TCR nucleotide sequences with IMGT/GENE-DB human TR gene sequences. A later analysis assigned CDR3 sequences and most-parsimonious VDJ recombination scenarios with the TCRdist pipeline. In a later analysis, each TCR beta chain was defined by its CDR3 amino acid sequence together with its V-gene family, and reads without a unique V-gene family were excluded. In a later analysis, a few hundred highly shared, low-generation-probability nucleotide sequences were removed to address suspected cross-contamination and a sequencing artifact. In a later analysis, a clonal expansion index for each public chain was calculated from normalized within-repertoire ranks of inferred template counts. In a later analysis, generation probabilities were computed using a VDJ recombination model fitted to out-of-frame rearrangements, and the results were checked against IGoR. In a later analysis, hypergeometric tests were used to score TCR-TCR, TCR-HLA and TCR-CMV co-occurrence, with a repertoire-size bias correction applied to TCR pairs. A later analysis estimated false discovery rates by permuting HLA or CMV assignments 20 times. In a later analysis, co-occurring TCRs were grouped using DBSCAN, and TCRdist sequence similarity was added for clustering within HLA-allele-positive subsets. For co-occurrence clustering, repertoires with fewer than 30,000 or more than 120,000 public chains were excluded, along with roughly five repertoires with anomalous nucleotide sharing. In its TCRdb copy, this immuneACCESS table keeps in-frame sequences only and misses some clones. Where compared with another copy, unresolved V genes explain less than half of these, and the others have no known cause. V, J and clone size are those of that table, while D and trimming were read from the DNA. A total of around 150,000 clones appear in this sample, 78% of them only once. The ten largest clones represent approximately 1.5% of the sample.

The origin of this receptor is a male donor in good health and CMV-seronegative. Material: PBMCs. The chain is encoded by TRBV6-5 joined to TRBJ2-5; the D gene is perhaps TRBD2, from 5 matching bases. At the DNA level, the sequence is TGTGCCAGCAGCCTCCGGGGTTACGAGACCCAGTACTTC. Translated, it gives CASSLRGYETQYF.